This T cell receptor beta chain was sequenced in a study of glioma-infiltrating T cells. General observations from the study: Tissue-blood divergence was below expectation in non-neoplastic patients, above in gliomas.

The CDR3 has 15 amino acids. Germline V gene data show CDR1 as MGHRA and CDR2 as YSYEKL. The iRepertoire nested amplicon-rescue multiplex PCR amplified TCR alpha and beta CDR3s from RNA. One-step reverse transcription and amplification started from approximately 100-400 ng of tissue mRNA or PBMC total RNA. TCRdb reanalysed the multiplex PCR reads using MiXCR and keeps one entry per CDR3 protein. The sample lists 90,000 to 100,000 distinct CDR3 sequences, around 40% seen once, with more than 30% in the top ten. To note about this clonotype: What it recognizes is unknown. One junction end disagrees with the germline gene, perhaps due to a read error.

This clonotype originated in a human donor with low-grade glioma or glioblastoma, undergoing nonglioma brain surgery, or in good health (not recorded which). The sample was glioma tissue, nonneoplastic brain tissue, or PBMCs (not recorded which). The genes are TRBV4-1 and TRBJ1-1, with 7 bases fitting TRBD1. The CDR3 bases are TGCGCCAGTAGAGGGAGTAGGGGGCTGAGCACTGAGGCTTCCTTT. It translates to CASRGSRGLSTEASF.